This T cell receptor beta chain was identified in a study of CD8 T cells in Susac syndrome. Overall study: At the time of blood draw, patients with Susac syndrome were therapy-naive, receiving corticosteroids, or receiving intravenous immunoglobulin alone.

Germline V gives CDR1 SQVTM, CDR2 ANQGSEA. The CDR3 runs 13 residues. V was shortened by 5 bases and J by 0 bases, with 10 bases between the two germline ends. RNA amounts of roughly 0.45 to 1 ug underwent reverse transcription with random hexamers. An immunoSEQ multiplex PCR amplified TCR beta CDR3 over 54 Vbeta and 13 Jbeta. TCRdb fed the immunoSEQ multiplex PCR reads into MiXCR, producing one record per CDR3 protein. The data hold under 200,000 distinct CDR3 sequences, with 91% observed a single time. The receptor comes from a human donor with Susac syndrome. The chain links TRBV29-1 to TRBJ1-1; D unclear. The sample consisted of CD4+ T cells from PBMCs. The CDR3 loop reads CSVSPRLNTEAFF. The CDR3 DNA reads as TGCAGCGTTTCGCCCCGGTTGAACACTGAAGCTTTCTTT.